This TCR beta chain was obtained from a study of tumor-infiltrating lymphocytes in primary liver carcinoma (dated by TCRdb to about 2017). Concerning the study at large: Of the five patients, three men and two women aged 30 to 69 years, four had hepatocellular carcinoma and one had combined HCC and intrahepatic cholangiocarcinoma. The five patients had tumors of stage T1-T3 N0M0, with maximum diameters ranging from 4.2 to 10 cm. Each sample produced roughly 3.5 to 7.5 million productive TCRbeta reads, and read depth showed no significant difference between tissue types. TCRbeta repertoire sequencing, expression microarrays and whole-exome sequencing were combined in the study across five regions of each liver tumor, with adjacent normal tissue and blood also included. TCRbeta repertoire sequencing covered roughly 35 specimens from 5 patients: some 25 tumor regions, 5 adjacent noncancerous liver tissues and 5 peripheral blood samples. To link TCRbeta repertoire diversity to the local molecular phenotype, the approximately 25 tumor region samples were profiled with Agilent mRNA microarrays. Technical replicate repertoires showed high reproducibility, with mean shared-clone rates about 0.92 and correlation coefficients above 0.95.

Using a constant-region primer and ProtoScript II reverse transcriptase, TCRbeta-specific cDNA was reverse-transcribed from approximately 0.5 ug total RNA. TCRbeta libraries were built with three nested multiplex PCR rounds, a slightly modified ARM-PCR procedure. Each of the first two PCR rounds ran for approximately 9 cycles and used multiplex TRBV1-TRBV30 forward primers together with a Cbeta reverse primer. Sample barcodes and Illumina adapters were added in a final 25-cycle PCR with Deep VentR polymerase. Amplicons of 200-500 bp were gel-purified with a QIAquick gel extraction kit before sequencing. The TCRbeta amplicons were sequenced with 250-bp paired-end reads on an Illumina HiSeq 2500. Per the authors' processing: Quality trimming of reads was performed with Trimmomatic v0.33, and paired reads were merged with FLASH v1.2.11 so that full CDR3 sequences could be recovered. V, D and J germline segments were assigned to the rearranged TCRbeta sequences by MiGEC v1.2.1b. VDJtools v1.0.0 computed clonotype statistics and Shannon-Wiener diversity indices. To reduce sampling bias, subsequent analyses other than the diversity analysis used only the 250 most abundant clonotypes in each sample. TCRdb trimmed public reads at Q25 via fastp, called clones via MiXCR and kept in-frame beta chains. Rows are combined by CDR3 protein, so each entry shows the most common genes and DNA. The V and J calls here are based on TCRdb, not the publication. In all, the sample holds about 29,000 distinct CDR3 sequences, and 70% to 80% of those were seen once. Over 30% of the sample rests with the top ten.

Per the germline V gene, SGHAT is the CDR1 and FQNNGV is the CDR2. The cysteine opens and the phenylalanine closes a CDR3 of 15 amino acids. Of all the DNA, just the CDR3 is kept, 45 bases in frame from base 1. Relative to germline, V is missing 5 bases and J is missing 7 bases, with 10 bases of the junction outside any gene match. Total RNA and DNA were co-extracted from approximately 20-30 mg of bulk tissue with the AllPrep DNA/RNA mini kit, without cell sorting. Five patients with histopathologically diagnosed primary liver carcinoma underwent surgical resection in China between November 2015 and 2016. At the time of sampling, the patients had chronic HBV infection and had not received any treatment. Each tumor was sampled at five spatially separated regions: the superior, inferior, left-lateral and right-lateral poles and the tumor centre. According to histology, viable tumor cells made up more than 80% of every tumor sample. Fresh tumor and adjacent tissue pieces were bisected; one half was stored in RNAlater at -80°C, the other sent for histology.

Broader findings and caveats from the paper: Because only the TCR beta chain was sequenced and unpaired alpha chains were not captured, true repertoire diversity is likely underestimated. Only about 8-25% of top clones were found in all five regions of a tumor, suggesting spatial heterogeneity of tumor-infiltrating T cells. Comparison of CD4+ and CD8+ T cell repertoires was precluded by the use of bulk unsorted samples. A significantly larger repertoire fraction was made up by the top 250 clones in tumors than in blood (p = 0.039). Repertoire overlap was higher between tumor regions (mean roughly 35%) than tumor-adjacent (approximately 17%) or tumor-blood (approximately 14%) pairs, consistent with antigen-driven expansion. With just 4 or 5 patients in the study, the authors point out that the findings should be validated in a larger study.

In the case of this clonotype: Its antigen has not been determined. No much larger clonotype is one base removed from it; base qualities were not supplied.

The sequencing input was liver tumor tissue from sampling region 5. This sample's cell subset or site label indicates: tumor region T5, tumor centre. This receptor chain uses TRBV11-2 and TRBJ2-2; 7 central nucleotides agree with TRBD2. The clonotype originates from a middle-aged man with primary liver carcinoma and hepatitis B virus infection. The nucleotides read TGTGCCAGCAGCCTCAGTCGGGAGGTATTCGGGGAGCTGTTTTTT. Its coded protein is CASSLSREVFGELFF.